The 23 T cell receptor beta chains given below trace back to one sample, sequenced in a study of T cell repertoires in cytomegalovirus infection (dated by TCRdb to about 2019). The sample's treatment or condition label is to be understood as: in vitro stimulation with specific CMV peptide epitopes to enrich CMV-specific T cells. These TCRs' antigens remain unknown. Sequencing was carried out with an Illumina HiSeq 1500. The public reads were quality trimmed at Q25 with fastp and then assembled into clones with MiXCR by TCRdb, keeping productive beta chains. Rows merge per CDR3 protein into single entries with the most common DNA and genes. For this sample the table gives 700,000 to 850,000 distinct CDR3 sequences, of which about 31% were detected only once. The ten largest make up roughly 12% of the sample. The specimen was cultured CD8+ T cells from PBMCs, collected from culture after CMV antigen stimulation. The receptors shown here come from a human donor in good health (CMV status not recorded). Some clones in this sample may be carry-over from other donors' samples.

This clonotype has a handful of counts. The chain carries TRBV6-2 or TRBV6-3 and TRBJ2-1; TRBD2 agrees at 10 bases. Trimming removed 1 base from V and 1 base from J; junction bases left unmatched: 4. The germline gives CDR1 MNHEY, CDR2 SVGEGT. This CDR3 region has 17 residues. The CDR3 sequence: CASSYLRTSGSYNEQFF. Written as DNA, the CDR3 is TGTGCCAGCAGTTACTTGCGGACTAGCGGTTCCTACAATGAGCAGTTCTTC.

V is TRBV7-3 and J is TRBJ1-1, with D perhaps matching TRBD1 (5 bases). The V end lost 3 bases, the J end lost 6 bases, and 11 bases lay between the germline ends. Germline loops: CDR1 SGHTA, CDR2 FQGTGA. The CDR3 contains 13 residues. CDR3 residues: CASSFGGGAEAFF. CDR3 DNA: TGTGCCAGCAGCTTCGGAGGAGGGGCTGAAGCTTTCTTT.

Turning to this clonotype: At one boundary the junction diverges from the germline segment, which might be a read error. The rearrangement links TRBV2 to TRBJ2-7; D tentatively reads TRBD1 or TRBD2 (6 bases each). From germline, CDR1 is SNHLY and CDR2 FYNNEI. The CDR3 length is 16 residues. Written as DNA, the CDR3 is TGTGCCAGCAGCGAAGGGGGACTCGGGTTCGCCTACGAGCAGTACTTC. This gives the protein CASSEGGLGFAYEQYF.

The rearrangement links TRBV27 to TRBJ2-7, with D tentatively TRBD1 (5 bases). The CDR3 is 14 amino acids. Per germline, CDR1 MNHEY and CDR2 SMNVEV (reference sequence). V was shortened by 6 bases and J by 6 bases, with 18 bases between the two germline ends. The CDR3 sequence is CASSPGTGLREQYF. The CDR3, as DNA: TGTGCCAGCAGCCCGGGCACAGGCCTCCGCGAGCAGTACTTC.

This clonotype was found a few times. The rearrangement links TRBV27 to TRBJ2-7, with 8 bases lining up with TRBD1. Per germline, CDR1 MNHEY and CDR2 SMNVEV (reference sequence). V lost 6 bases, J lost 3 bases, and 10 bases stayed unmatched. The CDR3 length is 15 residues. The CDR3 region is CASSLWTGFSYEQYF. The CDR3 DNA reads TGTGCCAGCAGCCTTTGGACAGGGTTTAGCTACGAGCAGTACTTC.

The chain has TRBV19 and TRBJ2-1, with D perhaps matching TRBD1 or TRBD2 (7 bases each). CDR1 and CDR2 from the germline V gene are LNHDA and SQIVND (reference sequence). This CDR3 has 16 amino acids. V dropped 2 bases and J dropped 2 bases, with 13 bases sitting between them. The CDR3 bases are TGTGCCAGTAGTATAATCGGGGGGACAGCCTACAATGAGCAGTTCTTC. This sequence encodes CASSIIGGTAYNEQFF.

In its sample, this clonotype was seen many times. This chain links TRBV12-3 or TRBV12-4 with TRBJ1-3; 9 nucleotides line up with TRBD1. Unmatched junction bases numbered 8, after V lost 7 bases and J lost 4 bases. The CDR3 covers 15 residues. In DNA, the CDR3 is TGTGCCAGCACCTGGGACAGGGCAGTAGGAAACACCATATATTTT. Its translation is CASTWDRAVGNTIYF.

As regards this clonotype: Mismatch with germline at one junction end may stem from a read error. The chain carries TRBV7-6 and TRBJ2-1; D tentatively fits TRBD1 or TRBD2 (5 bases each). The CDR3 has 14 amino acids. The V gene's germline CDR1 is SGHVS and CDR2 FNYEAQ. The CDR3 nucleotides are TGTGTCAGCAGCCCGTCCAGCCGGGGCATTAAGCAGTTCTTC. It codes for CVSSPSSRGIKQFF.

V usage is TRBV27 and J usage is TRBJ2-1; 15 bases agree with TRBD2. The CDR3 has 18 residues. V lost 4 bases, J lost 10 bases, and 14 bases stayed unmatched. CDR1 MNHEY and CDR2 SMNVEV come from the germline V gene (reference sequence). The DNA of the CDR3 is TGTGCCAGCAGTTCATATTCTAGGACTAGCGGGGGGGCATGGGAGCAGTTCTTC. Amino acids: CASSSYSRTSGGAWEQFF.

Of note for this clonotype: A much larger clone differs by one base, so this may be a read error. The chain has TRBV12-3 or TRBV12-4 and TRBJ2-3, with 11 bases identical to TRBD2. V was clipped by 3 bases and J by 7 bases; unmatched bases: 6. The CDR3 is 15 residues long. This CDR3 reads CASSLVAGGHNTQYF. The CDR3 DNA sequence: TGTGCCAGCAGTTTGGTAGCGGGGGGGCATAATACGCAGTATTTT.

The V call is TRBV20-1, the J call TRBJ1-1; tentatively, D is TRBD1 (6 bases). Germline CDR1 reads DFQATT; CDR2 reads SNEGSKA (reference sequence). This CDR3 is built from 13 residues. V was pared by 5 bases and J by 4 bases, with 14 bases between. The CDR3 is CSAQPRGGTEAFF. The CDR3 DNA is TGCAGTGCTCAACCCAGGGGTGGCACTGAAGCTTTCTTT.

This clonotype was recorded only once. This chain connects TRBV10-2 to TRBJ2-5; D could derive from TRBD1 or TRBD2 (5 bases each). The V end lost 6 bases, the J end lost 3 bases, and 23 bases lay between the germline ends. CDR1 and CDR2 from the germline V gene are WSHSY and SAAADI. CDR3 length: 17 residues. The CDR3 DNA reads as TGCGCCAGCAGCCTACCCGGGACGGCGCCCGGGGAAGAGACCCAGTACTTC. Its translation: CASSLPGTAPGEETQYF.

The rearrangement links TRBV6-1 to TRBJ2-5; D call uncertain. Germline V gene lookup returns CDR1 MNHNS and CDR2 SASEGT. The germline V and J ends were trimmed by 8 bases and 4 bases, with 11 bases remaining between them. This CDR3 has 12 residues. The CDR3 DNA is TGTGCCAGCCAAACGACGGGAGAGACCCAGTACTTC. Translated, it gives CASQTTGETQYF.

The chain recombines TRBV7-9 with TRBJ1-2; D might be TRBD1 (5 bases). CDR1 and CDR2 (germline): SEHNR, FQNEAQ (reference sequence). This CDR3 is 15 amino acids long. The V end was cut by 5 bases, the J end by 6 bases, with 19 bases between. The CDR3 bases are TGTGCCAGCAGCCTAAAGGCCGGGACCCTGGATGGCTACACCTTC. Amino acid sequence: CASSLKAGTLDGYTF.

Remarks on this clonotype: Its ends do not fully match the called genes, so a read error is possible. V gene TRBV7-8 combines with J gene TRBJ1-1; D might be TRBD1 (5 bases). Germline assignment: CDR1 SGHVS and CDR2 FQNEAQ. The CDR3 sequence is 11 residues long. CDR3 coding DNA: TGTGTCAGCAGCTTCGGGGGTGAAGCTTTCTTT. Its translation is CVSSFGGEAFF.

This clonotype was found a few times. The chain uses TRBV27 and TRBJ1-1, with 10 bases that match TRBD1. CDR1 MNHEY and CDR2 SMNVEV come from the germline V gene (reference sequence). Trimming removed 3 bases from V and 0 bases from J; junction bases left unmatched: 4. The length of the CDR3 is 16 residues. The CDR3 loop reads CASSFGQGDMNTEAFF. The CDR3 nucleotides read TGTGCCAGCAGTTTCGGACAGGGGGATATGAACACTGAAGCTTTCTTT.

This clonotype was seen only a few times. The V and J genes are TRBV7-9 and TRBJ2-3, with 13 bases aligning to TRBD2. Trimming cost V 4 bases and J 6 bases; bases outside gene matches: 7. This CDR3 has 16 residues. CDR1 SEHNR and CDR2 FQNEAQ come from the germline V gene (reference sequence). CDR3 loop: CASSYGLAGDSDTQYF. CDR3 sequence (DNA): TGTGCCAGCAGCTACGGACTAGCGGGGGACTCGGATACGCAGTATTTT.

This clonotype has more than one count but fewer than ten. J is TRBJ2-5 and V is TRBV7-2, with a possible D match to TRBD1 (5 bases). Germline CDR1 reads SGHTA; CDR2 reads FQGNSA. V shed 5 bases and J shed 5 bases, with 18 bases lying between them. This CDR3 is 15 amino acids long. The CDR3 region has the DNA TGTGCCAGCAGCAAGATCCGACAGTCCTCGGAGACCCAGTACTTC. Protein product: CASSKIRQSSETQYF.

The J gene is TRBJ1-2, the V gene TRBV7-4; D is possibly TRBD1 (5 bases). Germline V gene lookup returns CDR1 SGHVT and CDR2 SQSDAQ. The CDR3 spans 16 residues. The V gene lost 5 bases and the J gene lost 4 bases, with 20 bases spanning the gap. CDR3 nucleotides: TGTGCCAGCAGCCCCCCGATGGGGCTCCTAACCTATGGCTACACCTTC. Amino acid sequence: CASSPPMGLLTYGYTF.

The rearrangement uses TRBV27 and TRBJ2-3; 7 bases map to TRBD1. With V trimmed by 6 bases and J by 2 bases, 5 bases remained unmatched. Germline V gene lookup returns CDR1 MNHEY and CDR2 SMNVEV (reference sequence). The CDR3 has 14 residues. Written as DNA, the CDR3 is TGTGCCAGCAGCGAGGGGGCCCCCACAGATACGCAGTATTTT. Translated, it gives CASSEGAPTDTQYF.

This clonotype was observed at least ten times. The gene calls are TRBV6-1 and TRBJ1-2; 7 bases agree with TRBD1. J lost 4 bases, V lost 2 bases, and 10 bases had no gene match. The germline CDR1 and CDR2 sequences are MNHNS and SASEGT. CDR3 length equals 16 residues. CDR3 bases: TGTGCCAGCAGTGAACTTACAAGCCGGGACAGCTATGGCTACACCTTC. Protein product: CASSELTSRDSYGYTF.

This chain connects TRBV5-4 to TRBJ2-3; D is possibly TRBD1 or TRBD2 (6 bases each). The germline V gene encodes CDR1 SGHNT and CDR2 YYREEE (reference sequence). V dropped 1 base and J dropped 5 bases, with 14 bases sitting between them. This CDR3 is 15 amino acids long. CDR3 nucleotide sequence: TGTGCCAGCAGCTTGCGGGGGCGTCTGGAAGATACGCAGTATTTT. This gives the protein CASSLRGRLEDTQYF.

The gene calls are TRBV7-9 and TRBJ1-1; D is uncertain. The CDR3 has 14 amino acids. The V gene's germline CDR1 is SEHNR and CDR2 FQNEAQ (reference sequence). V dropped 2 bases and J dropped 4 bases, with 11 bases sitting between them. The CDR3 here is CASSLYTEGTEAFF. The CDR3 DNA reads TGTGCCAGCAGCTTATATACGGAGGGCACTGAAGCTTTCTTT.